This TCR beta chain is from a study of blood T cells in healthy people across ages. Overall study: The template switching approach captured approximately one barcoded beta molecule for every two T cells. Notes on the study in general: Possibly confounding the expanded clonotype changes was the fact that donor CMV status was unknown. Naive CD4+ cells and diversity were both higher in long-lived donors than in aged donors.

The CDR3 totals 13 residues. V dropped 4 bases and J dropped 3 bases, with 9 bases sitting between them. Germline V gives CDR1 SNHLY, CDR2 FYNNEI. This clonotype was counted between two and nine times. Its antigen remains unknown. Sample-barcoded 5' priming and a J-beta primer mix drove a second PCR of about 6 to 11 cycles. TCRdb fed the 5' RACE reads into MiXCR, producing one record per CDR3 protein. The profile shows approximately 690,000 distinct CDR3 sequences, 58% of them singletons. Total RNA was isolated from each sample in quantities of at least 5 micrograms. The sequencing input was blood. The chain joins TRBV2 to TRBJ2-5; D remains ambiguous. This sequence was found in a man aged 55-75 years in good health. The CDR3 reads CASSVSPKETQYF. The CDR3 DNA reads TGTGCCAGCAGTGTTAGTCCGAAAGAGACCCAGTACTTC.